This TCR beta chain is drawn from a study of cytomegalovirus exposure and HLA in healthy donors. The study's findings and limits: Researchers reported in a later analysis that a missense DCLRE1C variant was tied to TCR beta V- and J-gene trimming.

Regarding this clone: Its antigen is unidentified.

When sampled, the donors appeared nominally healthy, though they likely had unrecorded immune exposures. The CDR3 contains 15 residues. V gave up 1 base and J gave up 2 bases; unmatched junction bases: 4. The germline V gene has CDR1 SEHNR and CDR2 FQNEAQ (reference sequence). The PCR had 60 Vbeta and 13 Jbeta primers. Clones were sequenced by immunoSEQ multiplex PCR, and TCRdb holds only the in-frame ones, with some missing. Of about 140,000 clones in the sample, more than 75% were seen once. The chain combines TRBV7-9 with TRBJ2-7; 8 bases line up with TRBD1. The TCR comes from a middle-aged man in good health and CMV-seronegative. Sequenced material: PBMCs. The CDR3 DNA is TGTGCCAGCAGCTTAGGAACAGGGGGACCCTACGAGCAGTACTTC. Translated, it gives CASSLGTGGPYEQYF.